These T cell receptor beta chains were read from a single sample in a study of shared clonotypes between healthy human individuals. Profiling relied on immunoSEQ multiplex PCR, and the TCRdb table lists in-frame clones only, not all of them. The profile shows some 900,000 clones, approximately 76% of them singletons. The sample was memory CD4+ T cells sorted from blood. These receptors originate from a man younger than 35 in good health. Both conserved end residues are part of each CDR3. D genes are given only for firm matches. Size tells how often a clone was seen (once, few, many) or the class of an expanded clone, and some rows leave it out.

clone size	D gene	V gene	J gene	CDR3 DNA	CDR3 protein
.	.	TRBV6-5	TRBJ1-3	TGTGCCAGCAGTTCATCCCGCCTGAGCTCTGGAAACACCATATATTTT	CASSSSRLSSGNTIYF
.	.	TRBV5-4	TRBJ1-5	TGTGCCAGCAGCCTGGAGGGGCAGCCCCAGCATTTT	CASSLEGQPQHF
.	TRBD1	TRBV25-1	TRBJ2-7	TGTGCCAGTAAGACAGGGGGCGAGCCTCCCTGCTACGAGCAGTACTTC	CASKTGGEPPCYEQYF
.	TRBD2	TRBV25-1	TRBJ2-5	TGTGCCAGCAGTGGAGGGACTACTTTGGGGGAGACCCAGTACTTC	CASSGGTTLGETQYF
.	TRBD1	TRBV5-5	TRBJ2-3	TGTGCCAGCAGCAGGGGGACAGGGGGTGGCACAGATACGCAGTATTTT	CASSRGTGGGTDTQYF
.	.	TRBV29-1	TRBJ1-1	TGCAGCGTTGAAGCGAACACTGAAGCTTTCTTT	CSVEANTEAFF
.	.	TRBV4-1	TRBJ1-6	TGCGCCAGCAGCCAAGATCCGGCGTTCATTACTATTCTGTCACCCCTCCACTTT	CASSQDPAFITILSPLHF
.	TRBD1	TRBV9	TRBJ1-5	TGTGCCAGCAGCCCAGCAGGGGGCAGTCAGCCCCAGCATTTT	CASSPAGGSQPQHF
.	TRBD2	TRBV27	TRBJ2-1	TGTGCCAGCAGTTGGGTAGCGGGGTCGAATGAGCAGTTCTTC	CASSWVAGSNEQFF
.	.	TRBV30	TRBJ1-6	TGTGCCTGGAGTTCGCGGACAGAGTCATCACCCCTCCACTTT	CAWSSRTESSPLHF
few	.	TRBV19	TRBJ2-2	TGTGCCAGTACCCAAAGGGCAGCACCAAACACCGGGGAGCTGTTTTTT	CASTQRAAPNTGELFF
.	TRBD2	TRBV6-5	TRBJ2-7	TGTGCCAGCAGTCTACAGCGGGGGGTCTCCTACGAGCAGTACTTC	CASSLQRGVSYEQYF
.	.	TRBV30	TRBJ1-1	TGTGCCTGGAGTGTCAGGGAGAACACTGAAGCTTTCTTT	CAWSVRENTEAFF
.	TRBD1	TRBV6-1	TRBJ2-5	TGTGCCAGCAGTACAGGGGTGAGGGCTCAAGAGACCCAGTACTTC	CASSTGVRAQETQYF
.	.	TRBV10-2	TRBJ1-5	TGCGCCAGCAGTGCGCAGCCCAATCAGCCCCAGCATTTT	CASSAQPNQPQHF
.	.	TRBV5-1	TRBJ2-1	TGCGCCAGCAGTGGACAGCTCTACAATGAGCAGTTCTTC	CASSGQLYNEQFF
.	.	TRBV15	TRBJ1-4	TGTGCCACCAGCAGAGATAGGACTGTTGAAAAACTGTTTTTT	CATSRDRTVEKLFF
.	TRBD1	TRBV5-1	TRBJ2-7	TGCGCCAGCAGCTCGCAGGGGGCTCGGAGCGAGCAGTACTTC	CASSSQGARSEQYF
.	.	TRBV10-3	TRBJ1-1	TGTGCCATTCAGTTTTCAGGGACTGACACTGAAGCTTTCTTT	CAIQFSGTDTEAFF
.	TRBD2	TRBV9	TRBJ2-2	TGTGCCAGCAGCATACTAGCGGGGGCGAACACCGGGGAGCTGTTTTTT	CASSILAGANTGELFF
.	.	TRBV19	TRBJ2-7	TGTGCCAGTAGTCCCTCGACAGGACTCTCCTACGAGCAGTACTTC	CASSPSTGLSYEQYF
.	.	TRBV19	TRBJ1-2	TGTGCCAGTATGAGGGCGCCCAGCTATGGCTACACCTTC	CASMRAPSYGYTF
.	.	TRBV27	TRBJ1-6	TGTGCCAGCGGTAGGGGGGTAGGATATAATTCACCCCTCCACTTT	CASGRGVGYNSPLHF
.	.	TRBV4-3	TRBJ1-5	TGCGCCAGCAGCCAAGATCATACAGGGCTCTTCTCCCAGCATTTT	CASSQDHTGLFSQHF
once	TRBD1	TRBV28	TRBJ1-2	TGTGCCAGCAGTGAAGGACAGGGCCGCTATGGCTACACCTTC	CASSEGQGRYGYTF
.	TRBD2	TRBV6-6	TRBJ2-5	TGTGCCAGCAGTTTACTAGCGGGGGGTCTGGGGACCCAGTACTTC	CASSLLAGGLGTQYF
.	TRBD1	TRBV6-1	TRBJ2-5	TGTGCCAGCAGTGGCGGACAGGGGGAGACCCAGTACTTC	CASSGGQGETQYF
.	TRBD1	TRBV10-1	TRBJ1-1	TGCGCCAGCAGTGAGCAGGGGGGCACTGAAGCTTTCTTT	CASSEQGGTEAFF
.	.	TRBV7-2	TRBJ2-1	TGTGCCAGCAGCCGCCCCGGGGCAGAGCCCTACAATGAGCAGTTCTTC	CASSRPGAEPYNEQFF
.	.	TRBV28	TRBJ1-2	TGTGCCAGCCTGGGGACACGGGGTATTTATGGCTACACCTTC	CASLGTRGIYGYTF
.	.	TRBV6-5	TRBJ1-1	TGTGCCAGCAGTTACTCCACACTGAACACTGAAGCTTTCTTT	CASSYSTLNTEAFF
few	TRBD1	TRBV10-2	TRBJ1-2	TGCGCCAGCACCAAGGACAGGGGGCAAGGCTACACCTTC	CASTKDRGQGYTF
.	TRBD1	TRBV18	TRBJ1-1	TGTGCCAGCTCTCGAGGATTAGGGGGCGCGGGGAACACTGAAGCTTTCTTT	CASSRGLGGAGNTEAFF
.	.	TRBV9	TRBJ2-2	TGTGCCAGCTGCCCGAGGGCTATTGGTGTCGGGGAGCTGTTTTTT	CASCPRAIGVGELFF
many	TRBD1	TRBV28	TRBJ2-5	TGTGCCAGCAGTTTATGGGCCGGGCAGGGGGACCAAGAGACCCAGTACTTC	CASSLWAGQGDQETQYF
.	.	TRBV10-3	TRBJ2-2	TGTGCCATCAGTGAGTCGATTAGGGGAAACGGGGAGCTGTTTTTT	CAISESIRGNGELFF
.	.	TRBV2	TRBJ2-1	TGTGCCAGCAGTGACAGGACAAGTAAGCAGTTCTTC	CASSDRTSKQFF
.	TRBD1	TRBV5-6	TRBJ1-2	TGTGCCAGCAGCTCCACAGGGGGAGGTGGCTACACCTTC	CASSSTGGGGYTF
.	TRBD2	TRBV2	TRBJ2-1	TGTGCCAGCAGGGTTAGCGGGGGACCCTACAATGAGCAGTTCTTC	CASRVSGGPYNEQFF
.	.	TRBV5-1	TRBJ2-5	TGCGCCAGCAGCTTGAGCGGCTCGGAGACCCAGTACTTC	CASSLSGSETQYF
many	.	TRBV4-3	TRBJ2-7	TGCGCCAGCAGCCAAGATCGGGCCAGCCTGTACGAGCAGTACTTC	CASSQDRASLYEQYF
.	TRBD2	TRBV28	TRBJ2-1	TGTGCCAGCAGTTTTGGGGCGGGAGTGAAGAATGAGCAGTTCTTC	CASSFGAGVKNEQFF